Listed below are T cell receptor beta chains from one sample, sequenced in a study of blood T cell repertoires in COVID-19. Assay: immunoSEQ multiplex PCR; the TCRdb copy retains only in-frame clones and omits some. The sample lists about 370,000 clones; approximately 89% were seen once. Sequenced: peripheral blood. These receptors were obtained from a woman under 40 with COVID-19, enrolled during active disease. Each CDR3 is given with its conserved first and last residue. The order of the fields is CDR3 protein, CDR3 DNA, clone size, D gene, V gene, J gene, CDR3 length. The D gene is left open where the match is weak. Size is omitted from some rows. Given values are once, few, many or a class for expanded clones.

cdr3_aa: CASSARDRFYGYTF; cdr3_nt: TGTGCCAGTAGTGCCCGGGACAGATTCTATGGCTACACCTTC; clone_size: few; d_call: TRBD1; v_call: TRBV19; j_call: TRBJ1-2; cdr3_length: 14
cdr3_aa: CASSLTGHSYEQYF; cdr3_nt: TGCGCCAGCAGCTTGACAGGGCACTCCTACGAGCAGTACTTC; clone_size: -; d_call: -; v_call: TRBV5-1; j_call: TRBJ2-7; cdr3_length: 14
cdr3_aa: CASSRTSNEQFF; cdr3_nt: TGTGCCAGCAGTCGGACTAGCAATGAGCAGTTCTTC; clone_size: -; d_call: TRBD2; v_call: TRBV27; j_call: TRBJ2-1; cdr3_length: 12
cdr3_aa: CASTAAGRWDRLYF; cdr3_nt: TGTGCCAGCACGGCGGCTGGAAGATGGGACAGGTTGTACTTC; clone_size: -; d_call: TRBD1; v_call: TRBV27; j_call: TRBJ2-7; cdr3_length: 14
cdr3_aa: CASSPFGLAGPYEQYF; cdr3_nt: TGTGCCAGCAGTCCCTTTGGGCTAGCGGGACCCTACGAGCAGTACTTC; clone_size: -; d_call: TRBD2; v_call: TRBV28; j_call: TRBJ2-7; cdr3_length: 16
cdr3_aa: CSVEANEQFF; cdr3_nt: TGCAGCGTTGAGGCCAATGAGCAGTTCTTC; clone_size: once; d_call: -; v_call: TRBV29-1; j_call: TRBJ2-1; cdr3_length: 10
cdr3_aa: CASSFMGQGSYGYTF; cdr3_nt: TGTGCCAGCAGCTTCATGGGACAGGGTAGTTATGGCTACACCTTC; clone_size: -; d_call: TRBD1; v_call: TRBV5-6; j_call: TRBJ1-2; cdr3_length: 15
cdr3_aa: CASSQATSDRYEQFF; cdr3_nt: TGCGCCAGCAGCCAGGCGACTAGCGATAGGTATGAGCAGTTCTTC; clone_size: -; d_call: TRBD2; v_call: TRBV4-1; j_call: TRBJ2-1; cdr3_length: 15
cdr3_aa: CASSLNRAPGYEQYF; cdr3_nt: TGTGCCAGCAGTTTAAACAGGGCACCAGGGTACGAGCAGTACTTC; clone_size: few; d_call: -; v_call: TRBV28; j_call: TRBJ2-7; cdr3_length: 15
cdr3_aa: CASSQVLSGDTDTQYF; cdr3_nt: TGCGCCAGCAGCCAAGTCCTAAGCGGCGATACAGATACGCAGTATTTT; clone_size: -; d_call: -; v_call: TRBV4-3; j_call: TRBJ2-3; cdr3_length: 16
cdr3_aa: CASGTLTVDLEAFF; cdr3_nt: TGTGCCAGCGGCACCCTCACAGTCGACCTAGAAGCTTTCTTT; clone_size: -; d_call: -; v_call: TRBV28; j_call: TRBJ1-1; cdr3_length: 14
cdr3_aa: CASSYSTGTGGAGNTIYF; cdr3_nt: TGTGCCAGCAGCTATTCCACAGGGACAGGAGGGGCTGGAAACACCATATATTTT; clone_size: -; d_call: TRBD1; v_call: TRBV5-5; j_call: TRBJ1-3; cdr3_length: 18
cdr3_aa: CASSWGTSGSLYEQYF; cdr3_nt: TGTGCCAGCAGCTGGGGGACTAGCGGGAGCCTTTACGAGCAGTACTTC; clone_size: -; d_call: TRBD2; v_call: TRBV7-8; j_call: TRBJ2-7; cdr3_length: 16
cdr3_aa: CASSPATGTEAFF; cdr3_nt: TGCGCCAGCAGTCCAGCCACGGGGACTGAAGCTTTCTTT; clone_size: many; d_call: -; v_call: TRBV23-1; j_call: TRBJ1-1; cdr3_length: 13
cdr3_aa: CASSLDKRTGFHGETQYF; cdr3_nt: TGTGCCAGCAGCCTCGACAAGCGGACAGGGTTCCATGGAGAGACCCAGTACTTC; clone_size: -; d_call: TRBD1; v_call: TRBV3-1/TRBV3-2; j_call: TRBJ2-5; cdr3_length: 18
cdr3_aa: CASSLAPAGAGNEQFF; cdr3_nt: TGCGCCAGCAGCTTGGCACCAGCGGGAGCGGGAAATGAGCAGTTCTTC; clone_size: once; d_call: TRBD2; v_call: TRBV5-1; j_call: TRBJ2-1; cdr3_length: 16
cdr3_aa: CASRIASEADTQYF; cdr3_nt: TGTGCCAGCAGGATAGCTTCTGAGGCAGATACGCAGTATTTT; clone_size: -; d_call: -; v_call: TRBV2; j_call: TRBJ2-3; cdr3_length: 14
cdr3_aa: CASRGSGEGGKNIQYF; cdr3_nt: TGTGCCAGCAGGGGCTCAGGGGAGGGTGGCAAAAACATTCAGTACTTC; clone_size: -; d_call: -; v_call: TRBV5-6; j_call: TRBJ2-4; cdr3_length: 16
cdr3_aa: CSVPDRQVVGDYGYTF; cdr3_nt: TGCAGCGTTCCCGACCGGCAAGTAGTAGGGGACTATGGCTACACCTTC; clone_size: -; d_call: -; v_call: TRBV29-1; j_call: TRBJ1-2; cdr3_length: 16
cdr3_aa: CAIGQLGSGNTIYF; cdr3_nt: TGTGCCATTGGACAGCTCGGGTCTGGAAACACCATATATTTT; clone_size: -; d_call: -; v_call: TRBV10-3; j_call: TRBJ1-3; cdr3_length: 14
cdr3_aa: CASSSARPKTSGRNPGLYEQYF; cdr3_nt: TGTGCCAGTAGTAGCGCTCGCCCTAAGACTAGCGGGAGGAATCCGGGGCTCTACGAGCAGTACTTC; clone_size: -; d_call: TRBD2; v_call: TRBV19; j_call: TRBJ2-7; cdr3_length: 22
cdr3_aa: CASSLGARAADTQYF; cdr3_nt: TGTGCCAGCAGCCTAGGCGCCCGAGCGGCAGATACGCAGTATTTT; clone_size: -; d_call: -; v_call: TRBV9; j_call: TRBJ2-3; cdr3_length: 15
cdr3_aa: CASSLGGTSSYEQYF; cdr3_nt: TGTGCCAGCAGCTTAGGCGGCACGAGCTCCTACGAGCAGTACTTC; clone_size: -; d_call: -; v_call: TRBV7-9; j_call: TRBJ2-7; cdr3_length: 15
cdr3_aa: CASSKDERWVAGELFF; cdr3_nt: TGTGCCAGCAGCAAAGATGAGCGCTGGGTGGCCGGGGAGCTGTTTTTT; clone_size: -; d_call: -; v_call: TRBV21-1; j_call: TRBJ2-2; cdr3_length: 16
cdr3_aa: CASSTFQANTEAFF; cdr3_nt: TGTGCCAGCAGCACCTTCCAGGCGAACACTGAAGCTTTCTTT; clone_size: -; d_call: -; v_call: TRBV13; j_call: TRBJ1-1; cdr3_length: 14
cdr3_aa: CASSLTGAGTLGTQYF; cdr3_nt: TGTGCCAGCAGTTTAACGGGAGCGGGTACCCTGGGGACCCAGTACTTC; clone_size: -; d_call: -; v_call: TRBV28; j_call: TRBJ2-5; cdr3_length: 16
cdr3_aa: CASSRVDRGVEKLFF; cdr3_nt: TGCGCCAGCAGCCGGGTTGACAGGGGGGTTGAAAAACTGTTTTTT; clone_size: -; d_call: TRBD1; v_call: TRBV4-1; j_call: TRBJ1-4; cdr3_length: 15
cdr3_aa: CATRGTGEAFF; cdr3_nt: TGTGCCACCAGAGGGACAGGTGAAGCTTTCTTT; clone_size: -; d_call: TRBD1; v_call: TRBV24-1; j_call: TRBJ1-1; cdr3_length: 11
cdr3_aa: CPHPLRDTNYEQYF; cdr3_nt: TGCCCCCACCCGCTTCGGGACACAAATTACGAGCAGTACTTC; clone_size: -; d_call: -; v_call: TRBV5-6; j_call: TRBJ2-7; cdr3_length: 14
cdr3_aa: CASSLYPGTGQGNQPQHF; cdr3_nt: TGTGCCAGCAGCTTATACCCCGGGACTGGGCAAGGCAATCAGCCCCAGCATTTT; clone_size: -; d_call: -; v_call: TRBV7-3; j_call: TRBJ1-5; cdr3_length: 18
cdr3_aa: CASSLPSYGYTF; cdr3_nt: TGTGCCAGCAGTTTGCCCAGTTATGGCTACACCTTC; clone_size: -; d_call: -; v_call: TRBV28; j_call: TRBJ1-2; cdr3_length: 12
cdr3_aa: CASSLASQGRSDTF; cdr3_nt: TGTGCCAGCAGCTTGGCCAGTCAGGGGAGAAGTGACACCTTC; clone_size: -; d_call: -; v_call: TRBV5-4; j_call: TRBJ1-2; cdr3_length: 14
cdr3_aa: CASSPRTGDSPLHF; cdr3_nt: TGTGCCAGCAGCCCGCGGACAGGTGATTCACCCCTCCACTTT; clone_size: -; d_call: TRBD1; v_call: TRBV5-4; j_call: TRBJ1-6; cdr3_length: 14
cdr3_aa: CASGSTPTYEQYF; cdr3_nt: TGTGCCAGCGGATCGACACCGACCTACGAGCAGTACTTC; clone_size: -; d_call: -; v_call: TRBV6-5; j_call: TRBJ2-7; cdr3_length: 13
cdr3_aa: CASSQGSSYNSPLHF; cdr3_nt: TGCGCCAGCAGCCAGGGGAGCTCCTATAATTCACCCCTCCACTTT; clone_size: -; d_call: -; v_call: TRBV4-1; j_call: TRBJ1-6; cdr3_length: 15
cdr3_aa: CASSLGGPNEQFF; cdr3_nt: TGTGCCAGCAGCTTAGGGGGCCCCAATGAGCAGTTCTTC; clone_size: -; d_call: -; v_call: TRBV11-2; j_call: TRBJ2-1; cdr3_length: 13
cdr3_aa: CASSSRTSGSFTGELFF; cdr3_nt: TGTGCCAGCAGCTCCCGAACTAGCGGGAGCTTTACCGGGGAGCTGTTTTTT; clone_size: -; d_call: TRBD2; v_call: TRBV7-9; j_call: TRBJ2-2; cdr3_length: 17
cdr3_aa: CASSYPQGGPNYGYTF; cdr3_nt: TGTGCCAGCAGTTACCCACAGGGGGGCCCTAACTATGGCTACACCTTC; clone_size: -; d_call: TRBD1; v_call: TRBV6-6; j_call: TRBJ1-2; cdr3_length: 16
cdr3_aa: CASSLERDTQYF; cdr3_nt: TGCGCCAGCAGCTTAGAGCGGGATACGCAGTATTTT; clone_size: -; d_call: -; v_call: TRBV5-1; j_call: TRBJ2-3; cdr3_length: 12
cdr3_aa: CASSHTSGSHEQYF; cdr3_nt: TGCGCCAGCAGCCACACTAGCGGGAGCCACGAGCAGTACTTC; clone_size: -; d_call: TRBD2; v_call: TRBV4-1; j_call: TRBJ2-7; cdr3_length: 14
cdr3_aa: CASTPAAGGYNEQFF; cdr3_nt: TGTGCCAGTACCCCAGCTGCGGGGGGTTACAATGAGCAGTTCTTC; clone_size: -; d_call: TRBD2; v_call: TRBV19; j_call: TRBJ2-1; cdr3_length: 15
cdr3_aa: CASSFPIDRAHEQYF; cdr3_nt: TGTGCCAGCAGTTTCCCTATCGACAGGGCCCACGAGCAGTACTTC; clone_size: -; d_call: TRBD1; v_call: TRBV28; j_call: TRBJ2-7; cdr3_length: 15
cdr3_aa: CASSGDGGDGYTF; cdr3_nt: TGTGCCAGCAGCGGGGATGGGGGCGATGGCTACACCTTC; clone_size: -; d_call: -; v_call: TRBV6-6; j_call: TRBJ1-2; cdr3_length: 13
cdr3_aa: CASSLLTSFNEQFF; cdr3_nt: TGTGCCAGCAGCTTGTTGACTTCTTTTAATGAGCAGTTCTTC; clone_size: -; d_call: -; v_call: TRBV5-4; j_call: TRBJ2-1; cdr3_length: 14
cdr3_aa: CASSLTSQGWIAEAFF; cdr3_nt: TGTGCCAGTAGCCTTACCTCACAGGGTTGGATCGCTGAAGCTTTCTTT; clone_size: -; d_call: -; v_call: TRBV19; j_call: TRBJ1-1; cdr3_length: 16
cdr3_aa: CASNLAPRIGQFF; cdr3_nt: TGTGCCAGCAATCTAGCGCCACGAATTGGGCAGTTCTTC; clone_size: -; d_call: -; v_call: TRBV2; j_call: TRBJ2-1; cdr3_length: 13
cdr3_aa: CASSVAGVAGSGSDEQFF; cdr3_nt: TGTGCCAGCAGCGTAGCTGGTGTCGCCGGATCAGGGTCCGATGAGCAGTTCTTC; clone_size: many; d_call: -; v_call: TRBV9; j_call: TRBJ2-1; cdr3_length: 18
cdr3_aa: CATSGTSGRARFF; cdr3_nt: TGTGCCACCTCCGGGACTAGCGGGAGGGCCAGGTTCTTC; clone_size: -; d_call: TRBD2; v_call: TRBV27; j_call: TRBJ2-1; cdr3_length: 13
cdr3_aa: CASSRLGQGVVYEQYF; cdr3_nt: TGTGCCAGCAGCCGGCTGGGACAGGGCGTAGTCTACGAGCAGTACTTC; clone_size: -; d_call: TRBD1; v_call: TRBV5-4; j_call: TRBJ2-7; cdr3_length: 16
cdr3_aa: CASSLTGVWGSTTDTQYF; cdr3_nt: TGTGCCAGCAGCTTAACCGGGGTTTGGGGATCTACTACAGATACGCAGTATTTT; clone_size: -; d_call: -; v_call: TRBV7-3; j_call: TRBJ2-3; cdr3_length: 18
cdr3_aa: CASSLNYENTGELFF; cdr3_nt: TGTGCCAGCAGCTTAAACTACGAGAACACCGGGGAGCTGTTTTTT; clone_size: -; d_call: -; v_call: TRBV7-3; j_call: TRBJ2-2; cdr3_length: 15
cdr3_aa: CASSQSDRVRVQPQHF; cdr3_nt: TGCGCCAGCAGTCAATCCGACAGGGTGAGGGTCCAGCCCCAGCATTTT; clone_size: -; d_call: TRBD1; v_call: TRBV23-1; j_call: TRBJ1-5; cdr3_length: 16
cdr3_aa: CASSLASANQETQYF; cdr3_nt: TGTGCCAGCAGTTTAGCTAGCGCGAACCAAGAGACCCAGTACTTC; clone_size: once; d_call: -; v_call: TRBV27; j_call: TRBJ2-5; cdr3_length: 15
cdr3_aa: CASSLIAGGKETQYF; cdr3_nt: TGTGCCAGCAGCCTTATAGCGGGAGGGAAGGAGACCCAGTACTTC; clone_size: -; d_call: TRBD2; v_call: TRBV11-2; j_call: TRBJ2-5; cdr3_length: 15
cdr3_aa: CASSPPGQGAGLPQHF; cdr3_nt: TGTGCCAGTAGTCCGCCCGGACAGGGGGCGGGTTTGCCCCAGCATTTT; clone_size: -; d_call: TRBD1; v_call: TRBV19; j_call: TRBJ1-5; cdr3_length: 16
cdr3_aa: CASSHLPLREEFF; cdr3_nt: TGTGCCAGCAGTCACCTCCCCCTGCGGGAGGAGTTCTTC; clone_size: -; d_call: TRBD2; v_call: TRBV27; j_call: TRBJ2-1; cdr3_length: 13
cdr3_aa: CASSLFTGQGSYEQYF; cdr3_nt: TGTGCCAGCAGTTTATTCACCGGACAGGGGTCCTACGAGCAGTACTTC; clone_size: -; d_call: TRBD1; v_call: TRBV27; j_call: TRBJ2-7; cdr3_length: 16
cdr3_aa: CASSRTSNTYNEQFF; cdr3_nt: TGTGCCAGCAGCCGGACTAGCAACACCTACAATGAGCAGTTCTTC; clone_size: -; d_call: TRBD2; v_call: TRBV7-2; j_call: TRBJ2-1; cdr3_length: 15
cdr3_aa: CASSMSEGLAILSSYNEQFF; cdr3_nt: TGTGCCAGTAGTATGAGTGAGGGACTAGCAATCCTAAGCTCCTACAATGAGCAGTTCTTC; clone_size: -; d_call: TRBD2; v_call: TRBV19; j_call: TRBJ2-1; cdr3_length: 20